The 27 T cell receptor beta chains below come from one sample, sequenced in a study of shared clonotypes between healthy human individuals. Method: immunoSEQ multiplex PCR; TCRdb's copy keeps in-frame clones and lacks some. The sample consists of 2 million to 2.5 million clones, 85% to 95% of them appearing once. Sample: naive CD4+ T cells from PBMCs. Subset here: CD45RA+ positively selected. The source of these receptors is a man in his late teens or twenties in good health. Some clones in this sample may be carry-over from other donors' samples.

The V call is TRBV6-5, the J call TRBJ2-1; D is unresolved. The CDR3 loop spans 13 amino acids. Germline lookup yields CDR1 MNHEY and CDR2 SVGAGI. Trimming took 5 bases from V and 5 from J, leaving 10 bases between them. Here the CDR3 reads CASSLKVNNEQFF. In DNA, the CDR3 is TGTGCCAGCAGTCTCAAGGTTAACAATGAGCAGTTCTTC.

The chain carries TRBV4-2 and TRBJ1-2; D not resolved. The germline V gene has CDR1 LGHNA and CDR2 YNFKEQ. V lost 1 base, J lost 0 bases, and 12 bases lay in between. CDR3 size: 16 residues. The CDR3 loop is CASSQGPSESNYGYTF. CDR3 nucleotide sequence: TGTGCCAGCAGCCAAGGACCATCGGAATCTAACTATGGCTACACCTTC.

CDR3 sequence reads: CAISESLAQDTQYF. Written as DNA, the CDR3 is TGTGCCATCAGTGAGTCGCTCGCCCAAGATACGCAGTATTTT. The rearrangement uses TRBV10-3 and TRBJ2-3; unclear D gene. Between the trimmed V and J ends, which lost 0 bases and 5 bases, there was a span of 9 bases. The CDR3 has 14 amino acids. The germline gives CDR1 ENHRY, CDR2 SYGVKD.

As concerns this clone: Within the sample, other DNA sequences also encode this same CDR3. V is TRBV6-1 and J is TRBJ1-1; a weak D match, TRBD1 (6 bases). CDR1 and CDR2 from the germline V gene are MNHNS and SASEGT. Trimming stripped 6 bases from V and 2 bases from J, with 13 bases between. The CDR3 covers 14 residues. Written as DNA, the CDR3 is TGTGCCAGCAGCGGTTTACAGGGAAACACTGAAGCTTTCTTT. This codes for CASSGLQGNTEAFF.

V usage is TRBV5-1 and J usage is TRBJ2-1, with TRBD2 matching over 7 bases. The CDR3 covers 14 residues. CDR1 and CDR2 from the germline V gene are SGHRS and YFSETQ. V was pared by 3 bases and J by 8 bases, with 8 bases of the junction left unmatched. CDR3 sequence: CASSSRLAQHEQFF. CDR3 sequence (DNA): TGCGCCAGCAGCTCTCGACTAGCCCAGCATGAGCAGTTCTTC.

The chain links TRBV4-2 to TRBJ2-1; the D gene could be TRBD1 or TRBD2 (5 bases each). Germline CDR1 and CDR2: LGHNA and YNFKEQ. The CDR3 contains 16 residues. V was pared by 1 base and J by 0 bases, with 10 bases between. CDR3 bases: TGTGCCAGCAGCCAAGGCCAGGGACCCTCCTACAATGAGCAGTTCTTC. Its protein is CASSQGQGPSYNEQFF.

CDR3 DNA sequence: TGTGCCAGCAGCTTAGGGGCCATAGGTGCAACTAATGAAAAACTGTTTTTT. This gives the protein CASSLGAIGATNEKLFF. The chain joins TRBV11-2 to TRBJ1-4, with D unresolved. Germline V CDR1 and CDR2: SGHAT, FQNNGV. V was shortened by 1 base and J by 0 bases, with 12 bases between the two germline ends. There are 17 residues in the CDR3.

Of note for this clone: The same CDR3 also results from other DNA sequences found in this sample. The rearrangement joins TRBV28 to TRBJ2-7; D may be TRBD1 (6 bases). The V end was cut by 6 bases, the J end by 4 bases, with 13 bases between. There are 13 residues in the CDR3. CDR1 is MDHEN and CDR2 is SYDVKM in the germline V gene. DNA for the CDR3: TGTGCCAGCAGCCTGGACAGACCTTACGAGCAGTACTTC. It codes for CASSLDRPYEQYF.

This clone was seen once. The genes are TRBV27 and TRBJ1-1, with D possibly TRBD1 on 6 matching bases. V lost 3 bases, J lost 4 bases, and 15 bases lay in between. Germline CDR1 and CDR2: MNHEY and SMNVEV (reference sequence). CDR3 length equals 15 residues. CDR3 amino acids: CASSLRGGRGTEAFF. CDR3 nucleotides: TGTGCCAGCAGTTTGAGGGGGGGGCGAGGCACTGAAGCTTTCTTT.

This sequence joins TRBV7-9 and TRBJ2-3, with 11 nucleotides matching TRBD1. This CDR3 region has 16 residues. The V gene end was trimmed by 5 bases and the J gene end by 5 bases; junction bases not matched to a gene: 9. Germline-derived CDR1 and CDR2 are SEHNR and FQNEAQ (reference sequence). CDR3 bases: TGTGCCAGCAGCGGACGGGACAGGGGGGTGGGAGATACGCAGTATTTT. Residues: CASSGRDRGVGDTQYF.

This clone has a single count. The chain uses TRBV30 and TRBJ2-1; TRBD2 aligns across 7 bases. The J segment lost 8 bases and the V segment lost 1 base, leaving 5 bases of the junction unmatched. Germline V CDR1 and CDR2: GTSNPN, SVGIG (reference sequence). This CDR3 is 13 amino acids long. In DNA, the CDR3 is TGTGCCTGGAGTGGCGGGAGCAGACATGAGCAGTTCTTC. This sequence encodes CAWSGGSRHEQFF.

The chain is built from TRBV11-2 and TRBJ2-7; 12 bases line up with TRBD2. Trimming took 5 bases from V and 2 from J; bases not matched to a gene: 13. There are 18 residues in the CDR3. Germline CDR1 and CDR2: SGHAT and FQNNGV. CDR3 bases: TGTGCCAGCAGCCAGACTAGCGGGAGAGTCATTGGCCCCTACGAGCAGTACTTC. Translating gives CASSQTSGRVIGPYEQYF.

The rearrangement joins TRBV19 to TRBJ2-1, with 10 positions matching TRBD1. With V trimmed by 1 base and J by 5 bases, 8 bases remained unmatched. Germline V gene sequence: CDR1 LNHDA, CDR2 SQIVND (reference sequence). This CDR3 spans 17 amino acids. The CDR3 DNA reads TGTGCCAGTAGTATAGGATGGGGACAGGGGAGCCACAATGAGCAGTTCTTC. Encoded protein: CASSIGWGQGSHNEQFF.

The J gene is TRBJ2-7, the V gene TRBV7-9; D is uncertain. Looked up from germline, CDR1 is SEHNR and CDR2 is FQNEAQ (reference sequence). Trimming removed 3 bases from V and 2 bases from J, with 14 bases in between. CDR3 size: 15 residues. CDR3 in amino acids: CASSFDGRVPYEQYF. In DNA, the CDR3 is TGTGCCAGCAGCTTCGACGGCAGAGTCCCCTACGAGCAGTACTTC.

The genes are TRBV27 and TRBJ1-1; a possible D gene is TRBD1 (6 bases). V was trimmed by 2 bases and J by 3 bases, leaving 13 bases between them. The CDR3 loop spans 15 amino acids. Germline V gives CDR1 MNHEY, CDR2 SMNVEV (reference sequence). The CDR3 sequence: CASSLALQGDTEAFF. The CDR3, as DNA: TGTGCCAGCAGTTTAGCCCTACAGGGCGACACTGAAGCTTTCTTT.

The chain links TRBV30 to TRBJ2-5; D is ambiguous. CDR3 length: 10 residues. Germline-derived CDR1 and CDR2 are GTSNPN and SVGIG (reference sequence). The ends were cut back, 3 bases at V and 6 bases at J, with 5 bases in the middle. The chain's CDR3 is CAWREQTQYF. The CDR3 region has the DNA TGTGCCTGGAGGGAACAGACCCAGTACTTC.

The rearrangement uses TRBV11-2 and TRBJ2-5; TRBD2 agrees at 7 bases. The ends lost 3 bases at V and 3 bases at J; junction bases unmatched: 10. This CDR3 comprises 16 residues. Germline CDR1 reads SGHAT; CDR2 reads FQNNGV. CDR3 protein: CASSFLGGSMEETQYF. The CDR3 region has the DNA TGTGCCAGCAGCTTTTTGGGCGGGAGTATGGAAGAGACCCAGTACTTC. The entire variable domain, with the rest obtained from reference TRBV11-2 and TRBJ2-5, is as follows: EAGVAQSPRYKIIEKRQSVAFWCNPISGHATLYWYQQILGQGPKLLIQFQNNGVVDDSQLPKDRFSAERLKGVDSTLKIQPAKLEDSAVYLCASSFLGGSMEETQYFGPGTRLLVL.

This chain joins TRBV7-3 and TRBJ2-5; 10 bases are a match to TRBD1. The junction had 7 bases not matched to a gene; V was cut back by 5 bases and J by 4 bases. The CDR3 is made up of 15 amino acids. Looked up from germline, CDR1 is SGHTA and CDR2 is FQGTGA. The CDR3 DNA sequence: TGTGCCAGCAGCCCGGGACAGGGGAGAGCAGAGACCCAGTACTTC. Its translation is CASSPGQGRAETQYF.

J is TRBJ2-7 and V is TRBV5-1, with 11 bases identical to TRBD1. Germline V gene lookup returns CDR1 SGHRS and CDR2 YFSETQ. The CDR3 consists of 15 residues. V was pared by 4 bases and J by 3 bases, with 6 bases of the junction left unmatched. The CDR3: CASSPGTGGNYEQYF. For the CDR3, the DNA is TGCGCCAGCAGCCCAGGGACAGGGGGTAACTACGAGCAGTACTTC.

This chain joins TRBV6-6 and TRBJ2-7, with TRBD2 matching 15 bases. Germline V CDR1 and CDR2: MNHNY, SVGAGI (reference sequence). This CDR3 contains 15 residues. Losses at the gene ends were 6 bases for V and 4 bases for J; bases not matched to a gene: 4. The CDR3 sequence is CASSKGLAGGYEQYF. CDR3 nucleotide sequence: TGTGCCAGCAGCAAGGGACTAGCGGGAGGATACGAGCAGTACTTC.

The chain joins TRBV5-1 to TRBJ2-1; no clear D gene. Germline loops: CDR1 SGHRS, CDR2 YFSETQ. The CDR3 totals 15 residues. V dropped 0 bases and J dropped 3 bases, with 10 bases sitting between them. The CDR3 sequence: CASSLAGDGYNEQFF. CDR3 nucleotide sequence: TGCGCCAGCAGCTTGGCAGGAGACGGCTACAATGAGCAGTTCTTC.

The chain couples TRBV9 to TRBJ1-2; no definite D call. This CDR3 is 16 amino acids long. Germline lookup yields CDR1 SGDLS and CDR2 YYNGEE. V lost 3 bases, J lost 4 bases, and 19 bases lay in between. The CDR3 DNA follows: TGTGCCAGCAGCGCGGTCGGAACGGGCCACCTCTATGGCTACACCTTC. Translation gives CASSAVGTGHLYGYTF.

This rearrangement joins TRBV21-1 to TRBJ2-3; the tabulated D call, TRBD1, remains unverified against the DNA. TRBV21-1 is termed a pseudogene. The CDR3 runs to 18 residues. The CDR3 region is CASSKTGQGVRHTDTQYF. CDR3 sequence (DNA): TGTGCCAGCAGCAAAACGGGACAGGGTGTTCGTCATACAGATACGCAGTATTTT.

In DNA form, the CDR3 reads TGCGCCAGCAACGTCCTAGCGGGAGGGGGCACAGATACGCAGTATTTT. Translating it yields CASNVLAGGGTDTQYF. The chain employs TRBV5-1 and TRBJ2-3; 12 bases match TRBD2. CDR3 length equals 16 residues. V trimming: 6 bases; J trimming: 1 base; junction bases outside the gene matches: 6. Germline loops: CDR1 SGHRS, CDR2 YFSETQ.

The chain has TRBV6-6 and TRBJ2-3; either TRBD1 or TRBD2 may supply D (5 bases each). This CDR3 has 15 amino acids. Trimming removed 5 bases at V and 2 bases at J, with 14 bases between. Germline CDR1 MNHNY, CDR2 SVGAGI (reference sequence). The CDR3 is CASSPAGGHTDTQYF. The CDR3 DNA reads as TGTGCCAGCAGTCCTGCGGGCGGACACACAGATACGCAGTATTTT.

The CDR3 region is CSVEVTNYGYTF. CDR3 DNA sequence: TGCAGCGTTGAAGTGACTAACTATGGCTACACCTTC. The genes are TRBV29-1 and TRBJ1-2; D is undetermined. The germline V gene encodes CDR1 SQVTM and CDR2 ANQGSEA. This CDR3 contains 12 residues. Trimming stripped 1 base from V and 0 bases from J, with 3 bases between.

The chain links TRBV10-3 to TRBJ1-2, with TRBD1 matching over 7 bases. V shed 6 bases, J shed 3 bases, and the junction held 7 bases outside the gene matches. CDR3 length: 14 residues. Germline CDR1 reads ENHRY; CDR2 reads SYGVKD. In DNA form, the CDR3 reads TGTGCCATCAGGGATATCGGGACAGACTATGGCTACACCTTC. The encoded protein is CAIRDIGTDYGYTF.